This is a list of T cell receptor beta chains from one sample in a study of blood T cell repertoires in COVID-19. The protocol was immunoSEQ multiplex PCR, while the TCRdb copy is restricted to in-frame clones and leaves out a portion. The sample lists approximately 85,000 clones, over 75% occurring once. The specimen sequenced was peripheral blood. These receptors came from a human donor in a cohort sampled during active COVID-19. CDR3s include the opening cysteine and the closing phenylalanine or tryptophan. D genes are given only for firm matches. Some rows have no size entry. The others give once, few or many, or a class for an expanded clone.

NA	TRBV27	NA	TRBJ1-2	TGTGCCAGCAGTCCATACTCAGGCAGGGATCATGGCTACACCTTC	CASSPYSGRDHGYTF
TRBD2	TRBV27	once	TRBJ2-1	TGTGCCAGCAGCCTGAGCGGGGGGGCCTGGAATGAGCAGTTCTTC	CASSLSGGAWNEQFF
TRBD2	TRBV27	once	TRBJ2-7	TGTGCCAGCAGAAGACTATCGGGGGGGGCAGATTACGAGCAGTACTTC	CASRRLSGGADYEQYF
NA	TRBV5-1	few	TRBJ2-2	TGCGCCAGCAGCTCGGACAGCACCGGGGAGCTGTTTTTT	CASSSDSTGELFF
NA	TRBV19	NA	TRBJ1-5	TGTGCCAGTAGGCTCGCGGGCAATCAGCCCCAGCATTTT	CASRLAGNQPQHF
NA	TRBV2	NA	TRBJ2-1	TGTGCCAGCAGTGTACTCGAGGGCGGCTACAATGAGCAGTTCTTC	CASSVLEGGYNEQFF
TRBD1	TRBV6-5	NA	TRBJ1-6	TGTGCCAGCAGTTACTCGAGGGACAGGGATTCACCCCTCCACTTT	CASSYSRDRDSPLHF
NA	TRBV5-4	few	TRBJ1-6	TGTGCCAGCAGCTCTGAGGCAGGGGCCGTGAATTCACCCCTCCACTTT	CASSSEAGAVNSPLHF
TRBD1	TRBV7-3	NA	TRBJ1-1	TGTGCCAGCAGCCCCGGACAGGTGAACACTGAAGCTTTCTTT	CASSPGQVNTEAFF
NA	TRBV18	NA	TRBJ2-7	TGTGCCAGCTCACTAGGGGATTCCTCCTACGAGCAGTACTTC	CASSLGDSSYEQYF
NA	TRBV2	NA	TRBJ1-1	TGTGCCAGCAGTGAACGGTGGGCAGAAGAAGCTTTCTTT	CASSERWAEEAFF
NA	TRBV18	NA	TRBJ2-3	TGTGCCAGCTCACCACCCTCCCGGACAGCTTACATAGATACGCAGTATTTT	CASSPPSRTAYIDTQYF
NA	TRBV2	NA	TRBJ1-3	TGTGCCAGCCAGTTCTCTGGAAACACCATATATTTT	CASQFSGNTIYF
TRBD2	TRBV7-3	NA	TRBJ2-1	TGTGCCAGCAGCTTAACTGGACGGGGGGGCTTCTCCTACAATGAGCAGTTCTTC	CASSLTGRGGFSYNEQFF
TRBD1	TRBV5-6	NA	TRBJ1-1	TGTGCCAGCAGCTTTCCGGACAGGTCGGAGGGGACTGAAGCTTTCTTT	CASSFPDRSEGTEAFF
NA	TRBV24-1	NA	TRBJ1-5	TGTGCCACCAGTGACCCAAATCAGCCCCAGCATTTT	CATSDPNQPQHF
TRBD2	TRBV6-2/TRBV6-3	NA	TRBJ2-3	TGTGCCAGCAGCACCGGGACTAGCGGGGGGGCATGGGATACGCAGTATTTT	CASSTGTSGGAWDTQYF
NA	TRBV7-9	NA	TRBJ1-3	TGTGCCAGCGACAGATCCTCTGGAAACACCATATATTTT	CASDRSSGNTIYF
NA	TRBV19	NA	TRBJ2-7	TGTGCCAGTAGTCCGAAGCCGCACAGGGCTAGCTACGAGCAGTACTTC	CASSPKPHRASYEQYF
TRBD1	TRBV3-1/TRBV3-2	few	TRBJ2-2	TGTGCCAGCAGTCGGGTGGGACAGGGATTCCCCGGGGAGCTGTTTTTT	CASSRVGQGFPGELFF
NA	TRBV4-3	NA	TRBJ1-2	TGCGCCAGCAGCCAAGCTCAGTTCTATGGCTACACCTTC	CASSQAQFYGYTF
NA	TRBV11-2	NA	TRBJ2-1	TGTGCCAGCACCGCCCCGCGGGGGCCCGCCTACAATGAGCAGTTCTTC	CASTAPRGPAYNEQFF
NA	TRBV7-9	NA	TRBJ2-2	TGTGCCAGCAGCGTACAGGGCACCGGGGAGCTGTTTTTT	CASSVQGTGELFF
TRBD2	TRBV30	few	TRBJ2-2	TGTGCCTGCTTGAGCGGGGGGCCTAACACCGGGGAGCTGTTTTTT	CACLSGGPNTGELFF
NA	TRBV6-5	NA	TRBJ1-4	TGTGCCAGCAGTACCTCAGGGGCAACTAATGAAAAACTGTTTTTT	CASSTSGATNEKLFF
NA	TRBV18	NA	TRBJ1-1	TGTGCCAGCTCACCACCTTCAGCGGGTCATAGGGAGGAAGCTTTCTTT	CASSPPSAGHREEAFF
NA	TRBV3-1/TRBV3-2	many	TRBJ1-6	TGTGCCAGCAGCCATATAGAGTCCTATAATTCACCCCTCCACTTT	CASSHIESYNSPLHF
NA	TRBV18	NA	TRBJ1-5	TGTGCCAGCTCACCACTGGGGCAGGAAGGTCAGCCCCAGCATTTT	CASSPLGQEGQPQHF
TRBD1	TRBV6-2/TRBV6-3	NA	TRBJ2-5	TGTGCCAGCAGTTTCAACAGGGGTGGGACCCAGTACTTC	CASSFNRGGTQYF
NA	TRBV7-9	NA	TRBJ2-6	TGTGCCAGCAGCCCAACCGGGACACCCGTCTCTGGGGCCAACGTCCTGACTTTC	CASSPTGTPVSGANVLTF
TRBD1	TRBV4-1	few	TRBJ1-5	TGCGCCAGCAGCCAACGACTTACAGGGGACAATCAGCCCCAGCATTTT	CASSQRLTGDNQPQHF
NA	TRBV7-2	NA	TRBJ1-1	TGTGCCAGCAGCCAACAAGCGGGAGGAGTAAAGTACACTGAAGCTTTCTTT	CASSQQAGGVKYTEAFF
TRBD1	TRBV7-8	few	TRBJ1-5	TGTGCCAGCAGCTTAGGGAGGACAGGGCGGTATAGCAATCAGCCCCAGCATTTT	CASSLGRTGRYSNQPQHF
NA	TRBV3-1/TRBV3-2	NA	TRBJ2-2	TGTGCCAGCAGCCCCCAGGTTAACACCGGGGAGCTGTTTTTT	CASSPQVNTGELFF
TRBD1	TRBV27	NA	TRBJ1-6	TGTGCCAGCAGTTTATCAAGGGACAGGGTTTGTAAGGGAGAGTCCTATAATTCACCCCTCCACTTT	CASSLSRDRVCKGESYNSPLHF
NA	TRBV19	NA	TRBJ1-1	TGTGCCAGTAGTATAGCAGGGGTCGGCACTGAAGCTTTCTTT	CASSIAGVGTEAFF
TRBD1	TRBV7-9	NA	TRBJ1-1	TGTGCCAGCAGCTTTGGACAGGGAACTGAAGCTTTCTTT	CASSFGQGTEAFF
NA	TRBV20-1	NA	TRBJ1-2	TGCAGTGCTAGGGACAGTTGGGGCTACACCTTC	CSARDSWGYTF
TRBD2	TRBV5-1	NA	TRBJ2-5	TGCGCCAGCAGCTCAGAAGCGGGGTGGGAGACCCAGTACTTC	CASSSEAGWETQYF
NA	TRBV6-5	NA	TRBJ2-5	TGTGCCAGCAGTCCCAGTAAACAAGAGACCCAGTACTTC	CASSPSKQETQYF
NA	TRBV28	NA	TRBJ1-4	TGTGCCAGCAGTTCCACCGGGGGAGAATATGTAAAACTGTTTTTT	CASSSTGGEYVKLFF
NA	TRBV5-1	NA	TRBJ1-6	TGCGCCAGCAGCAATGGACAAGGAAATTCACCCCTCCACTTT	CASSNGQGNSPLHF
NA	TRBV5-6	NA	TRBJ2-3	TGTGCCAGCAGCTTGCTTGCAGATAGCACAGATACGCAGTATTTT	CASSLLADSTDTQYF
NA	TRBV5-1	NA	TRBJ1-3	TGCGCCAGCAGCTTTACAGGCTCTGGAAACACCATATATTTT	CASSFTGSGNTIYF
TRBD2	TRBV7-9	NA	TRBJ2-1	TGTGCCAGCAGCTTAGGGACTAGCGGGGTGATTAGATACAATGAGCAGTTCTTC	CASSLGTSGVIRYNEQFF
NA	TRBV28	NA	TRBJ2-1	TGTGCCAGCAGTTTATGGGGGGGTAAGTCTAGGGATGAGCAGTTCTTC	CASSLWGGKSRDEQFF
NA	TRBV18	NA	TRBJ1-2	TGTGCCAGCTCACCGACGAGGACATTCCCTAACTATGGCTACACCTTC	CASSPTRTFPNYGYTF
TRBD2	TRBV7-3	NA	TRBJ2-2	TGTGCCAGCAGCTTATGGGCTCCTAGCGGGGGTTCATCCACCGGGGAGCTGTTTTTT	CASSLWAPSGGSSTGELFF
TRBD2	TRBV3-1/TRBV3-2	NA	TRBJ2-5	TGTGCCAGCAGCCCTAGCGGGGGACAAGAGACCCAGTACTTC	CASSPSGGQETQYF
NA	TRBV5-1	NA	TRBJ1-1	TGCGCCAGCAGCTTGAAACAGGACACTGAAGCTTTCTTT	CASSLKQDTEAFF
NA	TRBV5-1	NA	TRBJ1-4	TGCGCCAGCAGCGTACAGGGAGGGGGTAATGAAAAACTGTTTTTT	CASSVQGGGNEKLFF
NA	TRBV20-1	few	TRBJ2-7	TGCAGTGCTAGTTACATCTCCTACGAGCAGTACTTC	CSASYISYEQYF
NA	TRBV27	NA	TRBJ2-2	TGTGCCAGCAGTCCGCATCGGACCGGGGAGCTGTTTTTT	CASSPHRTGELFF
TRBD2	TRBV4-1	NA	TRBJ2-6	TGCGCCAGCAGCCGCCCTAGCGGGGCCCTCTCTGGGGCCAACGTCCTGACTTTC	CASSRPSGALSGANVLTF
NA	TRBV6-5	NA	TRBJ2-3	TGTGCCAGCAGCCCCGTTTTGTTCACAGATACGCAGTATTTT	CASSPVLFTDTQYF